This T cell receptor (beta chain) appears in the sequencing data of a study of CD8 T cells in ankylosing spondylitis. Making the TCR beta libraries involved quantitative 5'-RACE with molecular barcodes. A single record per CDR3 protein comes from TCRdb applying MiXCR to the 5' RACE reads. The sample includes about 250,000 distinct CDR3 sequences, over 15% of them seen just once. The study's findings and limits: Significant enrichment of disease-linked clones was reported in matched ankylosing spondylitis synovial fluid. Disease-associated clones were CD8+ and fairly uncommon in peripheral blood. There was a TCR beta motif, made of roughly eight highly homologous variants, that appeared characteristic of ankylosing spondylitis blood.

Regarding this clonotype: Its specificity is not known.

The receptor was derived from a male donor with ankylosing spondylitis or in good health (not recorded which). Sequenced material: blood, either unsorted or a sorted T cell fraction (not recorded which).

CDR3 coding DNA: TGTGCCAGCAGCTCGGGACTACTGTCTGGGGCCAACGTCCTGACTTTC. It yields the protein CASSSGLLSGANVLTF. J is TRBJ2-6 and V is TRBV27, with TRBD2 identical over 7 bases. The V and J ends lost 6 bases and 1 base, in that order; junction bases with no gene match: 6. The germline V gene has CDR1 MNHEY and CDR2 SMNVEV (reference sequence). The CDR3 covers 16 residues.